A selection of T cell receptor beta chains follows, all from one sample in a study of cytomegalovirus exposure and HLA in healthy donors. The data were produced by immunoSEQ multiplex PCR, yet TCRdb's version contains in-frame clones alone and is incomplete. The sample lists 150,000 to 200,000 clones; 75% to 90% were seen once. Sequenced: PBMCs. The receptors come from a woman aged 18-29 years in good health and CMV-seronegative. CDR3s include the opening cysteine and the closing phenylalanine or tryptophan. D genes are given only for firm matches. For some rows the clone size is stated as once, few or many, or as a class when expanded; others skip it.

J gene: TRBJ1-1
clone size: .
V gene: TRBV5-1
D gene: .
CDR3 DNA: TGCGCCAGCAGCTTGGAAGGTTCCGGGTATCCTGAAGCTTTCTTT
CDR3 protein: CASSLEGSGYPEAFF

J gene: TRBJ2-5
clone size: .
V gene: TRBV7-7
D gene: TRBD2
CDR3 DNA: TGTGCTAGCAGCTTAGGATTAGCGGGAGTAGAGACCCAGTACTTC
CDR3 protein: CASSLGLAGVETQYF

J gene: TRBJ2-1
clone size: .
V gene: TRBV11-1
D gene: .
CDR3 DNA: TGTGCCAGCAGCTCCGAGGTGGGTGGCAATGAGCAGTTCTTC
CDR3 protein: CASSSEVGGNEQFF

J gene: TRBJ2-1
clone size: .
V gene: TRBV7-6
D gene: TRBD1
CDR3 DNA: TGTGCCAGCAGTTTACTTCCCGGACAGGGGAAGTACAATGAGCAGTTCTTC
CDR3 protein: CASSLLPGQGKYNEQFF

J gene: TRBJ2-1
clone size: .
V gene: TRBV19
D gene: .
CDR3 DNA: TGTGCCAGTAGTTCCCGGGACTCGAGACACAATGAGCAGTTCTTC
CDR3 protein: CASSSRDSRHNEQFF

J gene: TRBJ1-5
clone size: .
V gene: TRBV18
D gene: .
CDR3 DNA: TGTGCCAGCTCACCCCGCGGGGGCAGGGAGGAATATAGCAATCAGCCCCAGCATTTT
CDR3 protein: CASSPRGGREEYSNQPQHF

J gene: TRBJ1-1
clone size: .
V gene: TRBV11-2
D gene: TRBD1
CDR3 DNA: TGTGCCAGCAGCATGAACAGGGGGCAGGCTGAAGCTTTCTTT
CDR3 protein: CASSMNRGQAEAFF

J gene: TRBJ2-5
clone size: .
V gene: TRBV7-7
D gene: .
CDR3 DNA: TGCGCTAGCAGCTTCTCGCGTAGCAAGGGGGAGACCCAGTACTTC
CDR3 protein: CASSFSRSKGETQYF

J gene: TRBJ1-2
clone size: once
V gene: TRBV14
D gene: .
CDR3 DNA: TGTGCCAGCAGCCAAGATCTAAATTATGGCTACACCTTC
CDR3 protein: CASSQDLNYGYTF

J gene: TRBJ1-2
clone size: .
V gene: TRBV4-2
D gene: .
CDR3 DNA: TGTGCCAGCAGCCAAGATATCAACTATGGCTACACCTTC
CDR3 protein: CASSQDINYGYTF

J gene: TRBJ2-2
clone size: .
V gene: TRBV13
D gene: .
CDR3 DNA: TGTGCCAGTTCGTGGGGGGACACCGGGGAGCTGTTTTTT
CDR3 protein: CASSWGDTGELFF

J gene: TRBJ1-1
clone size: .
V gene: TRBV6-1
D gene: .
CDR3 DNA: TGTGCCAGCAGTGATAGAAGATTCGAGAGGAGGAACACTGAAGCTTTCTTT
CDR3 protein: CASSDRRFERRNTEAFF

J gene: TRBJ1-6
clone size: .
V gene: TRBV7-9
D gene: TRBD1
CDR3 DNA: TGTGCCAGCAGCTTTCGGACAGGGGGCGATTCACCCCTCCACTTT
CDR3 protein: CASSFRTGGDSPLHF

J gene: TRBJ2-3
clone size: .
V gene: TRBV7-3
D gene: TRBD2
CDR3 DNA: TGTGCCAGCAGCGCCCGGACTAGCGTGGGGAGCACAGATACGCAGTATTTT
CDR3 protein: CASSARTSVGSTDTQYF

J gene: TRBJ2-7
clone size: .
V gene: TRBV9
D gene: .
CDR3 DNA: TGTGCCAGCAGCGTAGGAGGGACTGACAACTACGAGCAGTACTTC
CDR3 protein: CASSVGGTDNYEQYF

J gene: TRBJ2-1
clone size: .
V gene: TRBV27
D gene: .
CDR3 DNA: TGTGCCAGCAGTTTATCGAGGGACAATGAGCAGTTCTTC
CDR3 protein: CASSLSRDNEQFF

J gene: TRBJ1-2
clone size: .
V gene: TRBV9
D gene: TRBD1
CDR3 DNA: TGTGCCAGCAGCGTAGATGGGACAGGAACCTATGGCTACACCTTC
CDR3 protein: CASSVDGTGTYGYTF

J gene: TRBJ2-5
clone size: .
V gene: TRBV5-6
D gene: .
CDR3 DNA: TGTGCCAGCAGCTTGCGACGAATGGAGGAGACCCAGTACTTC
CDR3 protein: CASSLRRMEETQYF

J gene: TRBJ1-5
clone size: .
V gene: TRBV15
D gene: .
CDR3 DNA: TGTGCCACCAGCGGAGGGAGGTTTACAGCCCAGCATTTT
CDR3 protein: CATSGGRFTAQHF

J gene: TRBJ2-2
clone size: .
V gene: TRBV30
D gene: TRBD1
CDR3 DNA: TGTGCCTGGAGTGTACAGGGGACAGCTTCGAACACCGGGGAGCTGTTTTTT
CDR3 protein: CAWSVQGTASNTGELFF

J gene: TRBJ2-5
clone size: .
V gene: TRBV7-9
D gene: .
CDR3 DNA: TGTTCCAGCAGCTTAGGGTCCGGCGGTGAAGAGACCCAGTACTTC
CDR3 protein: CSSSLGSGGEETQYF

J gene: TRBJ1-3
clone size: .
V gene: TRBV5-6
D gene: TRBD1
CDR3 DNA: TGTGCCAGCAGCTTGCCCGGGACAGGCTCTGGAAACACCATATATTTT
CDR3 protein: CASSLPGTGSGNTIYF

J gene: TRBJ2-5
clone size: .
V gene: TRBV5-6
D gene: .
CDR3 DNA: TGTGCCAGCAGCCCCAACTCGGCGGCGGGGGAGACCCAGTACTTC
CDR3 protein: CASSPNSAAGETQYF

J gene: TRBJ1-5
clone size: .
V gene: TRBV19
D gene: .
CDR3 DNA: TGTGCCACCACTCAGGGAGGGGCATCGGGTTATAGCAATCAGCCCCAGCATTTT
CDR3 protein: CATTQGGASGYSNQPQHF

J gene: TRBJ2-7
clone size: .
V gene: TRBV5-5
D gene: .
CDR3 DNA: TGTGCCAGCAGCTTGTGGCTCAACTCCTACGAGCAGTACTTC
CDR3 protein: CASSLWLNSYEQYF

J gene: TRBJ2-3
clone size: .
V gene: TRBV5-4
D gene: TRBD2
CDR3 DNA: TGTGCCAGCAGCCCCATTAGCGGGGAGACAGATACGCAGTATTTT
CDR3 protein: CASSPISGETDTQYF

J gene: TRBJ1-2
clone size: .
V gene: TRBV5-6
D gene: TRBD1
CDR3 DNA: TGTGCCAGCAGCTTTACAGGGGGAAGTTACTATGGCTACACCTTC
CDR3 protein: CASSFTGGSYYGYTF